The rows below give T cell receptor beta chains drawn from one sample of a study of blood T cell repertoires in COVID-19. Assay used: immunoSEQ multiplex PCR; TCRdb lists only in-frame clones, some missing. The data contain approximately 100,000 clones, 75% to 90% of them singletons. Input material: peripheral blood. These receptor sequences come from a man older than 75 with acute or convalescent COVID-19. Each CDR3 is given with its conserved first and last residue. A D gene is named only where the DNA matches it firmly.

d_call	v_call	j_call	cdr3_aa
TRBD1	TRBV25-1	TRBJ2-4	CASRETGTAKNIQYF
TRBD2	TRBV11-1	TRBJ2-1	CASSLAGSSGRRIEQFF
.	TRBV28	TRBJ1-4	CASSEGGDNEKLFF
.	TRBV5-1	TRBJ1-4	CASSLDTTNEKLFF
.	TRBV7-9	TRBJ2-1	CASSLVPDNEQFF
TRBD1	TRBV27	TRBJ1-4	CASSFLDRGANEKLFF
.	TRBV6-1	TRBJ1-1	CASSDVLGTHNTEAFF
.	TRBV29-1	TRBJ2-7	CSVEFQRGGLYEQYF
TRBD1	TRBV15	TRBJ2-7	CATSTGGQGMLEQYF
TRBD2	TRBV3-1/TRBV3-2	TRBJ2-2	CASSPSIAGGWTGELFF
.	TRBV3-1/TRBV3-2	TRBJ1-2	CASSPTWGAFYDYGYTF
TRBD1	TRBV19	TRBJ2-3	CASRQGVGTDTQYF
TRBD1	TRBV9	TRBJ1-6	CASSVRDRGGSPLHF
.	TRBV6-5	TRBJ1-5	CASSYAGNSNQPQHF
TRBD2	TRBV6-4	TRBJ2-1	CASSLDPAGNYNEQFF
.	TRBV9	TRBJ1-1	CASSNDPGQNTEAFF
TRBD2	TRBV11-3	TRBJ2-3	CASSLGLATSDTQYF
.	TRBV7-9	TRBJ1-4	CASSLDLVEKLFF
.	TRBV3-1/TRBV3-2	TRBJ2-7	CASSQDSSEQYF
TRBD1	TRBV7-3	TRBJ1-2	CASSLAPQGNYGYTF
TRBD2	TRBV19	TRBJ2-3	CASKTSGTPDTQYF
TRBD2	TRBV7-3	TRBJ2-2	CASSSRLAGRTGELFF
TRBD2	TRBV25-1	TRBJ2-2	CASSPTGGENTGELFF
.	TRBV4-2	TRBJ2-1	CASSQGEGDEQFF
TRBD1	TRBV9	TRBJ1-2	CASSEGTGGSYTF
TRBD1	TRBV28	TRBJ1-5	CASSQDRVGQPQHF
TRBD1	TRBV10-3	TRBJ1-2	CAISESRDSNNYGYTF
.	TRBV12-3/TRBV12-4	TRBJ2-3	CASSWQATDTQYF
TRBD1	TRBV6-5	TRBJ1-6	CASSSGQRQGSPLHF
TRBD2	TRBV2	TRBJ2-1	CASRESGSNYNEQFF
.	TRBV24-1	TRBJ2-7	CATSDPRSAGVDEQYF
TRBD1	TRBV28	TRBJ2-1	CASSVTGGPSYNEQFF
.	TRBV7-9	TRBJ2-1	CASSRLDKDEQFF
.	TRBV19	TRBJ1-1	CASSTDPGRRGTEAFF
.	TRBV6-5	TRBJ2-6	CASSYVHFSGANVLTF
.	TRBV7-3	TRBJ2-3	CASSLLAPSTDTQYF
TRBD2	TRBV5-1	TRBJ2-1	CASSLTTSGPSVYNEQFF
TRBD1	TRBV27	TRBJ2-7	CASSPRTGARIYEQYF
.	TRBV15	TRBJ1-5	CATSREGGGGQPQHF
TRBD1	TRBV6-1	TRBJ1-3	CASSEGTGRRGNTIYF
.	TRBV2	TRBJ2-2	CASSESRDFTNTGELFF
TRBD1	TRBV2	TRBJ1-2	CASSIRDRGSYGYTF
TRBD2	TRBV7-2	TRBJ2-7	CASSLAYPGGRAVYEQYF
TRBD2	TRBV11-3	TRBJ2-1	CASSPEAGGSYNEQFF
TRBD1	TRBV19	TRBJ1-2	CASSSGTASYGYTF
TRBD1	TRBV9	TRBJ1-2	CASSLPGQAKRGGYTF
.	TRBV10-3	TRBJ2-7	CAISDSSYEQYF
.	TRBV19	TRBJ1-5	CASSESGISNQPQHF
.	TRBV5-1	TRBJ2-7	CASSQYHHPSYEQYF
TRBD1	TRBV14	TRBJ1-2	CASSPKPVGTGDNYGYTF
TRBD2	TRBV9	TRBJ2-7	CASSGGTSGRAGFYEQYF
.	TRBV28	TRBJ1-6	CASSLVSPNSPLHF
TRBD1	TRBV29-1	TRBJ2-7	CSVPWYGTGGRGGEQYF
.	TRBV7-9	TRBJ1-1	CASSLAPGWVNTEAFF
.	TRBV15	TRBJ2-1	CATSRDLAGVWNEQFF
TRBD1	TRBV30	TRBJ1-2	CAWRKGQTYGYTF
.	TRBV7-3	TRBJ2-5	CASSLGAGLYQETQYF
.	TRBV6-1	TRBJ1-1	CASSEIRRGEAFF